The T cell receptor beta chain described here comes from a study of cytomegalovirus exposure and HLA in healthy donors. On the study more broadly: Tens of millions of unique TCRs from HLA-typed donors were held in an early release of data. Of approximately 400 genotyped donors, 70% to 85% clustered with self-reported Caucasian donors. General study results and limits: Specificity for CMV antigens was confirmed in vitro for a few of the CMV-associated chains.

PCR primers comprised 60 Vbeta and 13 Jbeta primers. TCRdb's table, derived via immunoSEQ multiplex PCR, lists solely in-frame clones and lacks some. The data hold under 200,000 clones, with roughly four fifths observed a single time. CDR1 and CDR2 from the germline V gene are SGHKS and YYEKEE (reference sequence). This CDR3 comprises 14 residues. The V gene lost 0 bases and the J gene lost 4 bases, with 9 bases spanning the gap. Regarding this clone: Its antigen is still unknown.

Input material: PBMCs. The genes are TRBV5-5 and TRBJ2-3; the D gene is possibly TRBD1 (5 bases). The source is a female donor in good health and CMV-seronegative. CDR3 protein: CASSLAGRADTQYF. CDR3 sequence (DNA): TGTGCCAGCAGCTTGGCGGGCAGGGCAGATACGCAGTATTTT. Supplemented by reference TRBV5-5 and TRBJ2-3, the full variable domain reads DAGVTQSPTHLIKTRGQQVTLRCSPISGHKSVSWYQQVLGQGPQFIFQYYEKEERGRGNFPDRFSARQFPNYSSELNVNALLLGDSALYLCASSLAGRADTQYFGPGTRLTVL.